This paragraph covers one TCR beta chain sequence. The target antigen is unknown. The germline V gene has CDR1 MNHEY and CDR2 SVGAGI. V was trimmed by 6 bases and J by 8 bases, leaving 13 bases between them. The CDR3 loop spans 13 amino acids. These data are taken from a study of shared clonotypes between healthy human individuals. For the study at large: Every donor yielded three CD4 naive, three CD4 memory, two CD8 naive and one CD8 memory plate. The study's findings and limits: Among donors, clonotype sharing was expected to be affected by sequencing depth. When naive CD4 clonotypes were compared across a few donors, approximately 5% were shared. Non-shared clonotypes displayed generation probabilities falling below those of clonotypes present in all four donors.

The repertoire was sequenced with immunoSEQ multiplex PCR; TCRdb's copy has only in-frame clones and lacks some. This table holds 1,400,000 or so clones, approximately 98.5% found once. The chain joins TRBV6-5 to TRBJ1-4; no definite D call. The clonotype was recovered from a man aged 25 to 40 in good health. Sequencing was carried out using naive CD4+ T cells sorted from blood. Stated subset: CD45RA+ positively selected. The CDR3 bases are TGTGCCAGCAGCCCTACAATCTGGGAAAAACTGTTTTTT. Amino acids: CASSPTIWEKLFF.